This T cell receptor beta chain was recorded in a study of blood T cells in healthy people across ages. General study points: Observed TCR beta diversity showed a strong correlation with the percentage of naive T cells as measured by flow cytometry. Nothing was known about donor CMV status, and this possibly confounded expanded clonotype changes. Significant beta diversity loss was already apparent by age approximately 40, declining roughly linearly.

With respect to this clonotype: Antigen specificity is unknown.

Primed by a sample-barcoded 5' primer and a J-beta primer mix, a second PCR proceeded for 7 to 11 cycles. Each CDR3 protein is one row after TCRdb ran MiXCR on the 5' RACE reads. This sample yields roughly 1,500,000 distinct CDR3 sequences, of which 30% to 35% are seen a single time; approximately 11% belongs to the top ten. The V end was cut by 5 bases, the J end by 5 bases, with 15 bases between. The germline V gene encodes CDR1 SGHAT and CDR2 FQNNGV. This CDR3 has 14 residues. This chain joins TRBV11-2 and TRBJ1-2; D remains unclear. This TCR came from a woman aged 25 to 39 in good health. Source material: blood. The CDR3 region is CASSLGMPDYGYTF. CDR3 nucleotide sequence: TGTGCCAGCAGCCTAGGAATGCCAGATTATGGCTACACCTTC.